This TCR beta chain emerged from a study of ipilimumab plus nivolumab after autologous stem cell transplantation. At the level of the study: Typical patient got about 5 ipilimumab doses and about eight nivolumab doses (median). General study findings and limits: Per the authors, repertoire, Treg and microbiota data justify further study.

To note about this clone: Its antigen is unknown.

Starting 14 to 28 days after autologous transplant, ipilimumab 1 mg/kg was given. Dosing: nivolumab 3 mg/kg IV, weeks 1, 4, 7, 10, then every two weeks to week 26. The repertoire was sequenced with immunoSEQ multiplex PCR; TCRdb's copy has only in-frame clones and lacks some. In the table there are over 80,000 clones, around 80% of which are singletons. This clonotype originated in a male donor with diffuse large B-cell lymphoma. Material: PBMCs, obtained in a trial of ipilimumab plus nivolumab as post-transplant consolidation.

CDR3 coding DNA: TGTGCCAGCAGCTTAATGTCCCTCGCAGATACGCAGTATTTT. This sequence encodes CASSLMSLADTQYF. The chain carries TRBV7-3 and TRBJ2-3; no clear D gene. Looked up from germline, CDR1 is SGHTA and CDR2 is FQGTGA. The V end lost 1 base, the J end lost 4 bases, and 9 bases lay between the germline ends. There are 14 residues in the CDR3.